This is a list of T cell receptor beta chains from one sample in a study of beta chain features in type 1 diabetes. Libraries were prepared by immunoSEQ multiplex PCR; TCRdb keeps only in-frame clonotypes and omits some of them. The profile covers 150,000 to 200,000 clones, with about 8.3% appearing a single time and around 0.5% taken by the ten largest. Sequencing was performed on central memory CD4+ T cells from blood. These receptors came from a woman aged 18-29 years with type 1 diabetes. Each CDR3 is given with its conserved first and last residue. Each record gives: CDR3 length, clone size, D gene, V gene, J gene, CDR3 protein, CDR3 DNA. The D gene is left open where the match is weak. The size field is filled for only some rows; it gives once, few, many or a size class.

12	few	.	TRBV28	TRBJ1-2	CASSQTGYGYTF	TGTGCCAGCAGTCAAACAGGCTATGGCTACACCTTC
11	.	.	TRBV2	TRBJ2-5	CASREGGTQYF	TGTGCCAGCAGGGAAGGAGGGACCCAGTACTTC
14	.	.	TRBV11-2	TRBJ2-2	CASSIALYTGELFF	TGTGCCAGCAGTATCGCGCTGTACACCGGGGAGCTGTTTTTT
16	few	TRBD2	TRBV5-1	TRBJ2-5	CASTRGLAGGQETQYF	TGCGCCAGCACCCGCGGACTAGCGGGGGGGCAAGAGACCCAGTACTTC
13	few	.	TRBV6-5	TRBJ2-1	CASSFTRQAEQFF	TGTGCCAGCAGTTTTACTAGACAGGCCGAGCAGTTCTTC
11	.	.	TRBV6-6	TRBJ2-7	CASREAGEQYF	TGTGCCAGCAGAGAGGCTGGCGAGCAGTACTTC
16	few	TRBD2	TRBV7-9	TRBJ2-5	CASSAGTSGTQETQYF	TGTGCCAGCAGCGCCGGGACTAGCGGGACCCAAGAGACCCAGTACTTC
13	.	.	TRBV7-2	TRBJ1-1	CASSLRIDTEAFF	TGTGCCAGCAGCTTGAGAATTGACACTGAAGCTTTCTTT
12	few	.	TRBV30	TRBJ2-5	CAWTGQRETQYF	TGTGCCTGGACAGGGCAACGAGAGACCCAGTACTTC
13	few	.	TRBV2	TRBJ2-4	CASTSGGSNIQYF	TGTGCCAGCACCTCAGGAGGGTCCAACATTCAGTACTTC
14	.	.	TRBV13	TRBJ2-5	CASSSPSTSGTQYF	TGTGCCAGCAGCTCCCCCTCGACTAGTGGCACCCAGTACTTC
15	few	.	TRBV5-4	TRBJ1-4	CASSLFEAANEKLFF	TGTGCCAGCAGCTTGTTCGAGGCGGCTAATGAAAAACTGTTTTTT
15	.	TRBD2	TRBV5-1	TRBJ2-7	CASSSGLAETYEQYF	TGCGCCAGCAGCAGCGGACTAGCGGAGACCTACGAGCAGTACTTC
17	.	.	TRBV11-2	TRBJ2-4	CASSLEWRLRGKNIQYF	TGTGCCAGCAGCTTAGAATGGCGTTTGCGGGGCAAAAACATTCAGTACTTC
12	few	TRBD1	TRBV6-5	TRBJ1-2	CASSSGQAGYTF	TGTGCCAGCAGTTCGGGACAGGCGGGCTACACCTTC
13	.	.	TRBV18	TRBJ2-3	CASSPTAGDTQYF	TGTGCCAGCTCACCAACAGCTGGCGATACGCAGTATTTT
15	.	TRBD1	TRBV28	TRBJ1-5	CASSFGTGGRQPQHF	TGTGCCAGCAGTTTTGGTACAGGGGGCCGGCAGCCCCAGCATTTT
15	few	.	TRBV6-5	TRBJ1-2	CASTLWGQGMGGYTF	TGTGCCAGCACCCTCTGGGGTCAGGGAATGGGGGGCTACACCTTC
11	few	.	TRBV28	TRBJ2-7	CASPRPGEQYF	TGTGCCAGCCCCCGTCCGGGAGAGCAGTACTTC